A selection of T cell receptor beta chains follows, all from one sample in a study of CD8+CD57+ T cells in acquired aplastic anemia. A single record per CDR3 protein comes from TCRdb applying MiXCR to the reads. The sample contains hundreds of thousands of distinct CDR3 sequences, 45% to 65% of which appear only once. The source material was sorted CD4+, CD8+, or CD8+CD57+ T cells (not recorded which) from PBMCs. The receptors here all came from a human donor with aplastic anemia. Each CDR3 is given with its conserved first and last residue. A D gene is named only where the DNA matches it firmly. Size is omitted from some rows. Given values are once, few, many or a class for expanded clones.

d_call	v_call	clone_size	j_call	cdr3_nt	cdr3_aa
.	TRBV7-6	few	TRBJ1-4	TGTGCCAGCAGCGCGAGCGGGTCTACTAATGAAAAACTGTTTTTT	CASSASGSTNEKLFF
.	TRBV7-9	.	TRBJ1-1	TGTGCCAGCAGCGGGAGGGGGACGGGGCTTACTGAAGCTTTCTTT	CASSGRGTGLTEAFF
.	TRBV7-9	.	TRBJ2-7	TGTGCCAGCAGCTTAACCGGGCTCCGCGCCTACGAGCAGTACTTC	CASSLTGLRAYEQYF
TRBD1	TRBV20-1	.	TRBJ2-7	TGCAGTGCTAGAAGGGCAGGGGGCTACGAGCAGTACTTC	CSARRAGGYEQYF
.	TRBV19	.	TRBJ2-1	TGTGCCAGTAGTATAGCACCAGCGAGCAATGAGCAGTTCTTC	CASSIAPASNEQFF
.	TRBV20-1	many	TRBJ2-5	TGCAGTGCCTTTCTGGGGACCCAGTACTTC	CSAFLGTQYF
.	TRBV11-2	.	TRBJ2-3	TGTGCCATCAGTGGCCGGGCAGACACAGATACGCAGTATTTT	CAISGRADTDTQYF
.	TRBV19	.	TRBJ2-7	TGTGCCAGTAGTCCCGGTGGTAGCGGCTCCTACGAGCAGTACTTC	CASSPGGSGSYEQYF
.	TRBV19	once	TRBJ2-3	TGTGCCAGTAGCTACACCTTCACAGATACGCAGTATTTT	CASSYTFTDTQYF
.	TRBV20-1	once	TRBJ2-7	TGCAGTGCTCGACTAGATACCTACGAGCAGTACTTC	CSARLDTYEQYF
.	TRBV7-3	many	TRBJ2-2	TGTGCCAGCAGCTCCAGGGCCGGGGAGCTGTTTTTT	CASSSRAGELFF
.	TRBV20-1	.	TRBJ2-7	TGCAGTGCTAGAAAGCGGGACAGCTCCTACGAGCAGTACTTC	CSARKRDSSYEQYF
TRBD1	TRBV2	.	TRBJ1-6	TGTGCCAGCAGGGGGACAGGGTCAAGTTCACCCCTCCACTTT	CASRGTGSSSPLHF
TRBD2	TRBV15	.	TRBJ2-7	TGTGCCACCAGCAGAGATCTGGTAGCGGGATCCTACGAGCAGTACTTC	CATSRDLVAGSYEQYF
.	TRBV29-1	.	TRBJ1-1	TGCAGCGTCCTCTCGGGACGAGGAACTGAAGCTTTCTTT	CSVLSGRGTEAFF
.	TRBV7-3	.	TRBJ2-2	.	CASSTVLARTMSSSSGQGNGELFF
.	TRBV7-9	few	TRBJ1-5	TGTGCCAGTAGCTCTCCCTCTGCGTCAGGGGCGAGACAGCCCCAGCATTTT	CASSSPSASGARQPQHF
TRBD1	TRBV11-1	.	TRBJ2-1	TGTGCCAGCAGCCTGTATGGGGTCGGGACAGTAAATGAGCAGTTCTTC	CASSLYGVGTVNEQFF
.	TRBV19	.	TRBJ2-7	TGTGCCAGTAGTATTGGGGCCAACTCCTACGAGCAGTACTTC	CASSIGANSYEQYF
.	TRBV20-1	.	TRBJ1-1	TGCAGTGCTAGTTTCGTGGCGGAGCTGGAAGCTTTCTTT	CSASFVAELEAFF
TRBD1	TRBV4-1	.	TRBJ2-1	TGCGCCAGCAGCCAAGGTGGGACAGGGGGTGGAGAGCAGTTCTTC	CASSQGGTGGGEQFF
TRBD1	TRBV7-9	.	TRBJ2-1	TGTGCCAGCAGCGGACCGGGACAGGACAATGAGCAGTTCTTC	CASSGPGQDNEQFF
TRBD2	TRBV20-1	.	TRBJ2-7	TGCAGTGCTAGAGAGACCCAAGGTAGCGGGGGCGAGCAGTACTTC	CSARETQGSGGEQYF
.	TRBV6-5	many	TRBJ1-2	TGTGCCAGCAGTTCCGCAGGGGATGGCTACACCTTC	CASSSAGDGYTF
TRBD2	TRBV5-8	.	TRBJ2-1	TGTGCCAGCAGCTGGGGCGGGAGCGGGTCGTCTGAGCAGTTCTTC	CASSWGGSGSSEQFF
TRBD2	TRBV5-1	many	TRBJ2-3	TGCGCCAGCAGCTTACTAGCGGGAACCACAGATACGCAGTATTTT	CASSLLAGTTDTQYF
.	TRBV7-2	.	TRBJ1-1	TGTGCCAGCAGTTCGACAGCGATTGAAGCTTTCTTT	CASSSTAIEAFF
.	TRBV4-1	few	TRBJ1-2	TGCAGCGTTGGTCACAGGGAGGGAGGCTACACCTTC	CSVGHREGGYTF
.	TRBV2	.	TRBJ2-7	TGTGCCAGCAGCCAAGCCTCAGGCGGAAACGAGCAGTACTTC	CASSQASGGNEQYF
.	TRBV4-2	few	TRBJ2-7	TGTGCCAGCAGCCAGCAGGGGTTCTACGAGCAGTACTTC	CASSQQGFYEQYF
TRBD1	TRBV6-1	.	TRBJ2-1	TGTGCCAGCAGACCGGGACAGGGAAGTCTTACGCAGTTCTTC	CASRPGQGSLTQFF
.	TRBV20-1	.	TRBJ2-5	TGCAGTGCTAGTTTTATAGGGGGGGCGGGAGAGACCCAGTACTTC	CSASFIGGAGETQYF